These T cell receptor beta chains were read from a single sample in a study of Graves' ophthalmopathy and Graves' hyperthyroidism. One entry per CDR3 protein results from TCRdb running MiXCR on the multiplex PCR reads. The sample shows just over 600,000 distinct CDR3 sequences, about 20% of them seen only once. The sample was peripheral blood. Receptor source: a woman under 30 with stable Graves' hyperthyroidism. Some clones in this sample may be carry-over from other donors' samples. Each CDR3 is given with its conserved first and last residue. D genes are given only for firm matches. A clone size is listed for some rows: how often the clone was seen (once, few, many), or a class if it is expanded.

CASSYYNQPQHF | TGTGCCAGCAGCTACTATAATCAGCCCCAGCATTTT | TRBV13 | NA | TRBJ1-5 | few
CASSVGTGIEAFF | TGTGCCAGCAGTGTCGGGACAGGGATTGAAGCTTTCTTT | TRBV11-2 | TRBD1 | TRBJ1-1 | many
CASSPGTELEQYF | TGTGCCAGTAGTCCCGGGACAGAACTCGAGCAGTACTTC | TRBV19 | TRBD1 | TRBJ2-7 | NA
CASSQEIGEMNQPQHF | TGCGCCAGCAGCCAAGAGATAGGGGAGATGAATCAGCCCCAGCATTTT | TRBV4-1 | NA | TRBJ1-5 | many
CASSGQGEGNTIYF | TGTGCCAGCAGCGGACAGGGTGAGGGAAACACCATATATTTT | TRBV12-3/TRBV12-4 | TRBD1 | TRBJ1-3 | few
CASSFWTHGDSPLHF | TGTGCCAGCAGTTTTTGGACCCATGGGGATTCACCCCTCCACTTT | TRBV12-3/TRBV12-4 | NA | TRBJ1-6 | few
CSALAGGRYEQYF | TGCAGTGCCCTAGCGGGGGGCCGCTACGAGCAGTACTTC | TRBV20-1 | TRBD2 | TRBJ2-7 | many
CASLETKGLETQYF | TGTGCCAGTCTTGAGACCAAGGGTTTAGAGACCCAGTACTTC | TRBV12-3/TRBV12-4 | NA | TRBJ2-5 | NA
CASSLADIMNTEAFF | TGTGCCAGCAGCTTAGCCGACATCATGAACACTGAAGCTTTCTTT | TRBV7-8 | NA | TRBJ1-1 | many
CASNEFPGQTSYEQYF | TGCGCCAGCAACGAATTCCCGGGACAGACTTCCTACGAGCAGTACTTC | TRBV5-1 | TRBD1 | TRBJ2-7 | many
CASSEGTGDGSNQPQHF | TGTGCCAGCAGCGAGGGGACAGGGGATGGGAGCAATCAGCCCCAGCATTTT | TRBV9 | TRBD1 | TRBJ1-5 | few
CASSWGRRGETQYF | TGTGCCAGCAGTTGGGGACGACGAGGAGAGACCCAGTACTTC | TRBV6-2/TRBV6-3 | NA | TRBJ2-5 | many
CASSQVLAGESYEQYF | TGTGCCAGCAGCCAAGTCCTAGCGGGTGAATCCTACGAGCAGTACTTC | TRBV3-1 | TRBD2 | TRBJ2-7 | few
CAARRGTEAFF | TGTGCCGCCAGGAGGGGCACTGAAGCTTTCTTT | TRBV30 | NA | TRBJ1-1 | many
CASRFAMVGNHDQYF | TGTGCCAGCAGATTCGCTATGGTAGGGAACCACGATCAGTACTTC | TRBV12-3/TRBV12-4 | NA | TRBJ2-7 | NA
CASSLKPRRGDRYGYTF | TGTGCCAGCAGCCTGAAACCTCGGCGGGGGGACCGCTATGGCTACACCTTC | TRBV11-1 | NA | TRBJ1-2 | many
CSGGLAGTGELFF | TGCAGCGGGGGACTAGCGGGAACCGGGGAGCTGTTTTTT | TRBV29-1 | TRBD2 | TRBJ2-2 | few
CASSLTYKETQYF | TGTGCCAGCAGCTTAACCTACAAAGAGACCCAGTACTTC | TRBV7-2 | NA | TRBJ2-5 | many
CASSPWGLGNTEAFF | TGTGCCAGCAGCCCCTGGGGACTCGGGAACACTGAAGCTTTCTTT | TRBV12-3/TRBV12-4 | NA | TRBJ1-1 | many
CASSRDLNTEAFF | TGTGCCAGCAGCCGGGACTTGAACACTGAAGCTTTCTTT | TRBV6-1 | NA | TRBJ1-1 | many
CASSLNRGRYGYTF | TGTGCCAGCAGCCTTAACAGGGGGCGGTATGGCTACACCTTC | TRBV7-2 | TRBD1 | TRBJ1-2 | few
CSAEEGSGLLNTEAFF | TGCAGTGCTGAGGAGGGGTCAGGGCTTTTGAACACTGAAGCTTTCTTT | TRBV20-1 | NA | TRBJ1-1 | many
CATSRQGNYEQYF | TGTGCCACCAGCAGACAGGGAAACTACGAGCAGTACTTC | TRBV15 | NA | TRBJ2-7 | NA